This TCR beta chain was recovered during a study of patients and donors after allogeneic stem cell transplantation. MiXCR, applied by TCRdb to the RT-PCR reads, yields one record per CDR3 protein. The data contain some 60,000 distinct CDR3 sequences, about 14% of them singletons. J gave up 4 bases and V 4 bases, and 7 bases lay outside the gene matches. This CDR3 is built from 16 residues. Per the germline V gene, CDR1 is SEHNR and CDR2 is FQNEAQ (reference sequence). This clonotype has more than one count but fewer than ten. Input material: blood, either unsorted or a sorted T cell fraction (not recorded which). This clonotype originated in a human donor who was either an allogeneic HSCT recipient or a stem cell or donor lymphocyte infusion donor (not recorded which). It is not recorded whose cells these are; they may come from a transplant donor. The V gene is TRBV7-9, the J gene TRBJ2-2; 9 bases line up with TRBD2. The CDR3 nucleotides are TGTGCCAGCAGCTCCCTAGCGGGACCGGGCACCGGGGAGCTGTTTTTT. Its translation is CASSSLAGPGTGELFF.